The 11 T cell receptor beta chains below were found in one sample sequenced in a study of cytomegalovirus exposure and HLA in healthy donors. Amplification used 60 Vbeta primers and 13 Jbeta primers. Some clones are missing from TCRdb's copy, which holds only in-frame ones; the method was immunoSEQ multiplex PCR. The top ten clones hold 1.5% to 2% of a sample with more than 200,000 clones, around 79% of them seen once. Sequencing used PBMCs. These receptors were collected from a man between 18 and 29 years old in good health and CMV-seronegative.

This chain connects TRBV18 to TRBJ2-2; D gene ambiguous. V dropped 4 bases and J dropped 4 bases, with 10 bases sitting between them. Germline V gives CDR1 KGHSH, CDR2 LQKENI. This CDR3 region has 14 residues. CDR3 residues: CASSRAASTGELFF. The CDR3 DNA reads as TGTGCCAGCTCACGGGCAGCCAGCACCGGGGAGCTGTTTTTT.

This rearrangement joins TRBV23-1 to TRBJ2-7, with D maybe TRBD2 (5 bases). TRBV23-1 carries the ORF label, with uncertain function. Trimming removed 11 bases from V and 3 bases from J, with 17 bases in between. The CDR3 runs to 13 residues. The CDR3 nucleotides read TGCGCCGGCCCAGAGGGAATAAACTACGAGCAGTACTTC. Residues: CAGPEGINYEQYF.

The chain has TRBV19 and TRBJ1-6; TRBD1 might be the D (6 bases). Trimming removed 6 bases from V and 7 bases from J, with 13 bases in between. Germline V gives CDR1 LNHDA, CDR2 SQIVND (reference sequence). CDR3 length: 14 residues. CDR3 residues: CASRLQGGNSPLHF. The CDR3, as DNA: TGTGCCAGTAGGTTACAGGGTGGGAATTCACCCCTCCACTTT. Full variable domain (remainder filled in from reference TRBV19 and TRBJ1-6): DGGITQSPKYLFRKEGQNVTLSCEQNLNHDAMYWYRQDPGQGLRLIYYSQIVNDFQKGDIAEGYSVSREKKESFPLTVTSAQKNPTAFYLCASRLQGGNSPLHFGNGTRLTVT.

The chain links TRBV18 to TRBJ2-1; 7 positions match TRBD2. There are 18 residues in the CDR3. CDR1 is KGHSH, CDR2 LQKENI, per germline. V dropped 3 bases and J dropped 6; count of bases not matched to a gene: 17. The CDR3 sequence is CASSPGGGLAGATNEQFF. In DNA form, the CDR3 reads TGTGCCAGCTCACCTGGGGGGGGACTGGCGGGTGCCACCAATGAGCAGTTCTTC.

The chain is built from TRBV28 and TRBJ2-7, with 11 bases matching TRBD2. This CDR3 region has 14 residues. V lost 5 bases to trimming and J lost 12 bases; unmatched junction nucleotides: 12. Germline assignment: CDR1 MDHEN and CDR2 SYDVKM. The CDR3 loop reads CASSAISGRGLWYF. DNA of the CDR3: TGTGCCAGCAGTGCAATTAGCGGGAGGGGTTTGTGGTACTTC.

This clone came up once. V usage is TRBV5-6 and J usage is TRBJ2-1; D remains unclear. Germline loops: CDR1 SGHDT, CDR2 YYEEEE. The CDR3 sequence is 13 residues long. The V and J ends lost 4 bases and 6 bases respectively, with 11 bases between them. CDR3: CASSKRPSNEQFF. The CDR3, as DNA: TGTGCCAGCAGCAAGAGGCCGTCCAATGAGCAGTTCTTC.

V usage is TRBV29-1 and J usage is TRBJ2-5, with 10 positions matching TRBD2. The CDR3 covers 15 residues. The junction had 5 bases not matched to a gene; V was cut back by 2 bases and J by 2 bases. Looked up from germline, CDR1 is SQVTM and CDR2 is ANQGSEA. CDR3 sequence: CSVEPSGSRQETQYF. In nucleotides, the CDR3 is TGCAGCGTTGAACCTAGCGGGAGCCGGCAAGAGACCCAGTACTTC.

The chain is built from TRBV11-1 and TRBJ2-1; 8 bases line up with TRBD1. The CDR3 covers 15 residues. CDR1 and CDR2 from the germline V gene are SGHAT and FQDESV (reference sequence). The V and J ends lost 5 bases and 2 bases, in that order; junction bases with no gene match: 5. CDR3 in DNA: TGTGCCAGCAGCCGCGACAGGGGAACCTACAATGAGCAGTTCTTC. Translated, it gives CASSRDRGTYNEQFF.

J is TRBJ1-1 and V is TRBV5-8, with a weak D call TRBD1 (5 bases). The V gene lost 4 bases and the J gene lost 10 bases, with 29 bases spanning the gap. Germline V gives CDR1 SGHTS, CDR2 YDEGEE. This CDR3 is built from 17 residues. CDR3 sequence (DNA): TGTGCCAGCAGCCCAATTAACGGAGGGGTATTCTCCGGGATAGCTTTCTTT. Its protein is CASSPINGGVFSGIAFF.

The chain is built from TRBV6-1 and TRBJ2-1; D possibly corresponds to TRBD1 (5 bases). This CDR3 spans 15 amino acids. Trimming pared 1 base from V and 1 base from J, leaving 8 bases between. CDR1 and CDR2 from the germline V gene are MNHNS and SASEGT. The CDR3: CASSEGGFSYNEQFF. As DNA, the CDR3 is TGTGCCAGCAGTGAAGGGGGCTTTTCCTACAATGAGCAGTTCTTC.

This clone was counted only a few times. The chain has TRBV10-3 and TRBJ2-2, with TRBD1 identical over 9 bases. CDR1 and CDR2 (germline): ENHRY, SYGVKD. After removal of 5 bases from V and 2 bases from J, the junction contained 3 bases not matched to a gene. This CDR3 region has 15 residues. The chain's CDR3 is CAISTGGDNTGELFF. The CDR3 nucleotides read TGTGCCATCAGTACAGGGGGCGATAACACCGGGGAGCTGTTTTTT.